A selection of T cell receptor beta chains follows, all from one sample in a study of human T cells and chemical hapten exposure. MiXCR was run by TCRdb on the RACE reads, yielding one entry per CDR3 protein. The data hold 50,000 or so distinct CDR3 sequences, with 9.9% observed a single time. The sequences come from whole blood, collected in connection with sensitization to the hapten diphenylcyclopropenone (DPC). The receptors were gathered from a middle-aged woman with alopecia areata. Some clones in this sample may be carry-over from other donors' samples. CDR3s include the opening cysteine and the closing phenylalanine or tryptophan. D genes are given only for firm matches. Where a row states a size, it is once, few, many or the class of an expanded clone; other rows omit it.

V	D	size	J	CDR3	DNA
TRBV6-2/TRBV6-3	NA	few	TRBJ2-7	CASSGSAYEQYF	TGTGCCAGCAGCGGGAGCGCCTACGAGCAGTACTTC
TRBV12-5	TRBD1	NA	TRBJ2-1	CASGPERGREQFF	TGTGCTAGTGGTCCCGAGAGGGGGCGTGAGCAGTTCTTC
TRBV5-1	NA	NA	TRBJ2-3	CASIVGKDTQYF	TGCGCCAGCATTGTGGGGAAAGATACGCAGTATTTT
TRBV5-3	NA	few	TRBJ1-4	CARSTFGTPNEKLFF	TGTGCCAGAAGCACCTTTGGGACCCCTAATGAAAAACTGTTTTTT
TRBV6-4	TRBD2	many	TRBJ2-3	CASSQTSGTTDTQYF	TGTGCCAGCAGTCAGACTAGCGGAACCACAGATACGCAGTATTTT
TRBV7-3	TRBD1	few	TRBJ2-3	CASSLGDRDTDTQYF	TGTGCCAGCAGCTTGGGGGACAGGGACACAGATACGCAGTATTTT
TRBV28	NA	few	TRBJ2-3	CASSLGEDTQYF	TGTGCCAGTTCCCTGGGGGAGGATACGCAGTATTTT
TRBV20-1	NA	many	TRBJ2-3	CSARPTDTQYF	TGCAGTGCCCGGCCGACAGATACGCAGTATTTT
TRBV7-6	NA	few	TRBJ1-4	CASSPGRVDEKLFF	TGTGCCAGCAGCCCGGGGCGCGTGGATGAAAAACTGTTTTTT
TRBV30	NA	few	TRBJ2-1	CAWSVEALAEQFF	TGTGCCTGGAGTGTAGAAGCTCTGGCTGAGCAGTTCTTC
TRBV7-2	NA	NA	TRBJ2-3	CASSLGASPDTQYF	TGTGCCAGCAGCTTAGGGGCGAGTCCGGATACGCAGTATTTT